What follows describes a single TCR beta chain. The antigen is not known. The data derive from a study of early T cells in non-severe SARS-CoV-2 infection. On the study more broadly: The chains were unpaired, and the sequenced material was bulk RNA from unsorted whole blood. Overall study results and limits: VDJdb matching favored anti-spike CD8 responses, missing private and CD4 specificities.

As part of library construction, unique molecular identifiers were attached to individual cDNA molecules. MiXCR, run by TCRdb on the 5' RACE reads, gives a single entry per CDR3 protein. The table lists about 55,000 distinct CDR3 sequences, 9.5% to 15% of them singletons. Losses at the gene ends were 4 bases for V and 3 bases for J; bases not matched to a gene: 7. This CDR3 has 16 amino acids. Germline CDR1 reads SGHRS; CDR2 reads YFSETQ. The chain has TRBV5-1 and TRBJ1-6; 7 bases are shared with TRBD1. Source material: whole blood. The receptor was derived from an adult who was a healthcare worker with PCR-confirmed SARS-CoV-2 infection or an uninfected control (not recorded which). The CDR3 region has the DNA TGCGCCAGCAGCCCAGGACAGGCGATCTATAATTCACCCCTCCACTTT. This translates into CASSPGQAIYNSPLHF.